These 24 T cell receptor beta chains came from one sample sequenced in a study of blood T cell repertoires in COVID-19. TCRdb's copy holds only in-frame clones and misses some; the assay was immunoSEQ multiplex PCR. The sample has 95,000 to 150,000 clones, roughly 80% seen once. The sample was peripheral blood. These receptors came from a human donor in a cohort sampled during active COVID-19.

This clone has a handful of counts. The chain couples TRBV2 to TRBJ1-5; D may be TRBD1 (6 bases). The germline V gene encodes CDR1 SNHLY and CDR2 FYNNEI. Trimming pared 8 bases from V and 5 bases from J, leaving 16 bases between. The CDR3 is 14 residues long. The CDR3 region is CASPERGRDQPQHF. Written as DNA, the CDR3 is TGTGCCAGCCCCGAGCGGGGGCGCGATCAGCCCCAGCATTTT. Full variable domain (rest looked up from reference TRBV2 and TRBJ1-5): EPEVTQTPSHQVTQMGQEVILRCVPISNHLYFYWYRQILGQKVEFLVSFYNNEISEKSEIFDDQFSVERPDGSNFTLKIRSTKLEDSAMYFCASPERGRDQPQHFGDGTRLSIL.

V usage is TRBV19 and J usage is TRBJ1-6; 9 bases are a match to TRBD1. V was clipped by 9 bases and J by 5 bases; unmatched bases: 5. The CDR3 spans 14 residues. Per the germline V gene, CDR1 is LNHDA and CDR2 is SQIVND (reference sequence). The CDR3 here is CASRRTGDNSPLHF. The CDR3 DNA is TGTGCCAGCCGTCGGACAGGGGATAATTCACCCCTCCACTTT.

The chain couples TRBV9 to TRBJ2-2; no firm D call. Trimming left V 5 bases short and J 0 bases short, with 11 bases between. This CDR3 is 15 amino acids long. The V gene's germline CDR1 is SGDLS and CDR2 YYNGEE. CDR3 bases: TGTGCCAGCAGTACAAAAAACACGAACACCGGGGAGCTGTTTTTT. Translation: CASSTKNTNTGELFF.

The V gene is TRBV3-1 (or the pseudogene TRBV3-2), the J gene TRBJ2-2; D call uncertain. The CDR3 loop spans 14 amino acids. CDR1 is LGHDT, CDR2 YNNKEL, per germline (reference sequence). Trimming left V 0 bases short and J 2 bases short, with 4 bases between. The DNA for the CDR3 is TGTGCCAGCAGCCAAGACATCAACACCGGGGAGCTGTTTTTT. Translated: CASSQDINTGELFF.

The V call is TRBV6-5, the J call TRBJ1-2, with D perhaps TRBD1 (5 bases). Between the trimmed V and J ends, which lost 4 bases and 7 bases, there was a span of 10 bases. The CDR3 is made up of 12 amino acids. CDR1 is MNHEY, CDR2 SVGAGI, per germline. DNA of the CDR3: TGTGCCAGCAGTTCCCTGGGGGGTGGCTACACCTTC. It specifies CASSSLGGGYTF.

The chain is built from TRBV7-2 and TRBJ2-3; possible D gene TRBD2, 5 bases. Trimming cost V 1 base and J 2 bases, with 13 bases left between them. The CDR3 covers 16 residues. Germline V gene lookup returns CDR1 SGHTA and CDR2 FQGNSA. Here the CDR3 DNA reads TGTGCCAGCAGCTTAGTAGGAGGAGCGGTCACAGATACGCAGTATTTT. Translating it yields CASSLVGGAVTDTQYF.

The CDR3 nucleotides are TGTGCCAGCAGCTTAGTCCAGGGCTGGGGCTACACCTTC. The encoded protein is CASSLVQGWGYTF. The chain carries TRBV7-2 and TRBJ1-2; maybe TRBD1 (5 bases). The CDR3 covers 13 residues. Germline V gives CDR1 SGHTA, CDR2 FQGNSA. Trimming took off 1 base at V and 8 bases at J, with 11 bases between the two ends.

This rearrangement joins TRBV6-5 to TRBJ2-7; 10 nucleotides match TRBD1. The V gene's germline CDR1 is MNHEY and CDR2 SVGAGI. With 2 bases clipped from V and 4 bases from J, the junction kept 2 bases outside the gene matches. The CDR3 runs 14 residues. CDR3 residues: CASSYGTGVYEQYF. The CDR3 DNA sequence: TGTGCCAGCAGTTACGGGACAGGGGTATACGAGCAGTACTTC.

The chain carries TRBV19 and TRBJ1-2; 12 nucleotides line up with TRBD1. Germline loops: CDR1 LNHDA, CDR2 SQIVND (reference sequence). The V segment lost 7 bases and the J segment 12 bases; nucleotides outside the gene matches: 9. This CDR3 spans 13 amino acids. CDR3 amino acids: CASTSGTGGRDTF. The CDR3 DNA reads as TGTGCCAGTACCTCCGGGACAGGGGGCCGGGACACCTTC. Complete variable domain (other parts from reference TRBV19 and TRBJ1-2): DGGITQSPKYLFRKEGQNVTLSCEQNLNHDAMYWYRQDPGQGLRLIYYSQIVNDFQKGDIAEGYSVSREKKESFPLTVTSAQKNPTAFYLCASTSGTGGRDTFGSGTRLTVV.

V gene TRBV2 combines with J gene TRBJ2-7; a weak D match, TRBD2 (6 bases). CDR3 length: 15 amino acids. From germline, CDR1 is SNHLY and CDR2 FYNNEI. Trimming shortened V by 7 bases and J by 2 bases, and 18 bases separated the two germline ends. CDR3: CASTRSGLGPYEQYF. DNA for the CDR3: TGTGCCAGCACCAGGAGCGGGCTGGGGCCCTACGAGCAGTACTTC.

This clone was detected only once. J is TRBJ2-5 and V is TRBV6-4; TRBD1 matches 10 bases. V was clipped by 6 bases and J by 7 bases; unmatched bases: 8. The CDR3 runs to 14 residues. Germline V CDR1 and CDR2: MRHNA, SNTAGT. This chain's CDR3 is CASSPGQGEGTQYF. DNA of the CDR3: TGTGCCAGCAGCCCAGGACAGGGGGAAGGGACCCAGTACTTC.

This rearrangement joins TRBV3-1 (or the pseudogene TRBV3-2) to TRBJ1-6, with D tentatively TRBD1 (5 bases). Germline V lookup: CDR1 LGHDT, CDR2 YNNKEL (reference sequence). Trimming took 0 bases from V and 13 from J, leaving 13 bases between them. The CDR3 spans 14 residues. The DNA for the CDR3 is TGTGCCAGCAGCCAAGAGGGGTCAGGGCCCCCCCTCCACTTT. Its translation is CASSQEGSGPPLHF.

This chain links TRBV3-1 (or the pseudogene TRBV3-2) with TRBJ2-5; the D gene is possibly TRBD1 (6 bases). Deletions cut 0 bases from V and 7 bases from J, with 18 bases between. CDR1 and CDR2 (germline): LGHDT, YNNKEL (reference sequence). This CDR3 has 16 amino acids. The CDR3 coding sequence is TGTGCCAGCAGCCAAGATGGGGACCCTATGGGGGCGACCCAGTACTTC. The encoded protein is CASSQDGDPMGATQYF.

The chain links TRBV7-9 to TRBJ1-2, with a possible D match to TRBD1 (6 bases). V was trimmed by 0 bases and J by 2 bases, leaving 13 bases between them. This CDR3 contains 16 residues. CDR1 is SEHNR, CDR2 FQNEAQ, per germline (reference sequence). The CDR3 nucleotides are TGTGCCAGCAGCTTAGCGGGGGCTCAGGGAAACTATGGCTACACCTTC. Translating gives CASSLAGAQGNYGYTF.

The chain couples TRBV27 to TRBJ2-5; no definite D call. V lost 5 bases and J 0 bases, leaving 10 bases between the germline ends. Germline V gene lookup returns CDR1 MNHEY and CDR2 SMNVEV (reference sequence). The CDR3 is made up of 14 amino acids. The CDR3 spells CASSPERYQETQYF. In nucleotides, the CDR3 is TGTGCCAGCAGTCCAGAGAGGTACCAAGAGACCCAGTACTTC.

CDR3 sequence reads: CASSLRGPGGDEQFF. As DNA, the CDR3 is TGTGCCAGCAGCTTAAGGGGCCCCGGGGGGGATGAGCAGTTCTTC. The V and J genes are TRBV7-6 and TRBJ2-1; 8 bases are a match to TRBD2. With V trimmed by 2 bases and J by 8 bases, 8 bases remained unmatched. Germline CDR1 reads SGHVS; CDR2 reads FNYEAQ. The CDR3 spans 15 residues.

DNA of the CDR3: TGTGCCAGCAGCCTAACTAGCGGCCAACATAGGGAGCAGTTCTTC. Its translation is CASSLTSGQHREQFF. V usage is TRBV9 and J usage is TRBJ2-1, with TRBD2 matching 8 bases. The CDR3 is 15 amino acids. V was pared by 4 bases and J by 10 bases, with 13 bases of the junction left unmatched. Looked up from germline, CDR1 is SGDLS and CDR2 is YYNGEE.

CDR3 sequence reads: CASSQDLGQGIDYGYTF. CDR3 in DNA: TGTGCCAGCAGCCAAGATCTTGGACAGGGAATCGACTATGGCTACACCTTC. The genes are TRBV4-2 and TRBJ1-2; 8 nucleotides line up with TRBD1. The CDR3 loop spans 17 amino acids. Trimming removed 0 bases from V and 3 bases from J; junction bases left unmatched: 9. Germline V gene data show CDR1 as LGHNA and CDR2 as YNFKEQ.

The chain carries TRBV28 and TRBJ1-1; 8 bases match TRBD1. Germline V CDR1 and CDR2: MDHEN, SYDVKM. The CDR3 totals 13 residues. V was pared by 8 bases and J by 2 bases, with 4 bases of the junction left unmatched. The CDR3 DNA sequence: TGTGCCAGCTACCAGGGGGCTAACACTGAAGCTTTCTTT. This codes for CASYQGANTEAFF. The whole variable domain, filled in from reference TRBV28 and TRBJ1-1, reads DVKVTQSSRYLVKRTGEKVFLECVQDMDHENMFWYRQDPGLGLRLIYFSYDVKMKEKGDIPEGYSVSREKKERFSLILESASTNQTSMYLCASYQGANTEAFFGQGTRLTVV.

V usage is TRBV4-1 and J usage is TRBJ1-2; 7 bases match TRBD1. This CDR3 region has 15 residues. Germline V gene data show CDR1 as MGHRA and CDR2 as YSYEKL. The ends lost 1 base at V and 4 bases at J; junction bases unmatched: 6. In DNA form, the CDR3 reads TGCGCCAGCAGCCAAGGGCCAGGGGGGACCTATGGCTACACCTTC. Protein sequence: CASSQGPGGTYGYTF.

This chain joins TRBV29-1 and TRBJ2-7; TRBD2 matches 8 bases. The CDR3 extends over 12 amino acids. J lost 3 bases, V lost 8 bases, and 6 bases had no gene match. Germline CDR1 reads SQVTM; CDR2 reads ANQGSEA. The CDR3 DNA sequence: TGCAGCATACCGGCGGGGGGCTACGAGCAGTACTTC. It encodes CSIPAGGYEQYF.

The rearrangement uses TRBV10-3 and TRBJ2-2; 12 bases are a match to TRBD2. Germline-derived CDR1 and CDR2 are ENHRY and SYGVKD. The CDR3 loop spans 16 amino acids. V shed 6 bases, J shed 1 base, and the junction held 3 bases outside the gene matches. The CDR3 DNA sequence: TGTGCCATCAGGGGGACTAGCGGGCAGAACACCGGGGAGCTGTTTTTT. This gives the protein CAIRGTSGQNTGELFF.

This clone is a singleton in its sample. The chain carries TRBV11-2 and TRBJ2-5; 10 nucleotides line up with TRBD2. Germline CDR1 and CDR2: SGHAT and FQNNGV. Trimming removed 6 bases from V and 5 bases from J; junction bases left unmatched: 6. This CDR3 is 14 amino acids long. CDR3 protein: CASRPALAGETQYF. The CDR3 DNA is TGTGCCAGCAGACCCGCACTAGCGGGGGAGACCCAGTACTTC.

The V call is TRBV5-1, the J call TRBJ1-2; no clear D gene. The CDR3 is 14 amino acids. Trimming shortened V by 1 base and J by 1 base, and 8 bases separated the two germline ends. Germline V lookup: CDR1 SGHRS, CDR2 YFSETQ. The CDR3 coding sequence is TGCGCCAGCAGCTTGTCGGCAGGTAACTATGGCTACACCTTC. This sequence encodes CASSLSAGNYGYTF.